These T cell receptor beta chains were read from a single sample in a study of blood T cell repertoires in COVID-19. Profiled with immunoSEQ multiplex PCR; TCRdb holds only in-frame clones, not every one. The sample holds over 45,000 clones, over 65% seen once. The specimen sequenced was peripheral blood. These receptor sequences come from a human donor in a cohort sampled during active COVID-19. Each CDR3 is given with its conserved first and last residue. A D gene is named only where the DNA matches it firmly. Not all rows give a size; the values are once, few, many and, for expanded clones, a class.

>TRBV9|-|TRBJ2-7|-
CASSVTTGTYEQYF
TGTGCCAGCAGCGTTACGACAGGTACCTACGAGCAGTACTTC
>TRBV7-9|TRBD1|TRBJ2-3|-
CASSLDLGQGTDTQYF
TGTGCCAGCAGCTTAGATCTCGGACAGGGAACAGATACGCAGTATTTT
>TRBV19|-|TRBJ2-3|-
CATKVSGVDTQYF
TGTGCCACCAAAGTTAGCGGTGTTGATACGCAGTATTTT
>TRBV18|-|TRBJ1-2|-
CASSPTVTNYGYTF
TGTGCCAGCTCACCGACAGTTACTAACTATGGCTACACCTTC
>TRBV4-3|-|TRBJ1-2|-
CASSPRWAGDGYTF
TGCGCCAGCAGCCCCCGGTGGGCAGGGGACGGCTACACCTTC
>TRBV5-6|-|TRBJ1-5|-
CASSFRTVSNGPQHF
TGTGCCAGCAGCTTCCGGACAGTCTCAAACGGGCCCCAGCATTTT
>TRBV28|-|TRBJ2-2|-
CASSPLGGELFF
TGTGCCAGCAGCCCACTCGGTGGGGAGCTGTTTTTT
>TRBV7-6|-|TRBJ1-3|-
CASSSVPPSQIDSGNTIYF
TGTGCCAGCAGCTCAGTCCCCCCTTCGCAGATCGACTCTGGAAACACCATATATTTT
>TRBV12-5|TRBD2|TRBJ2-5|-
CASGFLAGGQETQYF
TGTGCTAGTGGTTTTCTAGCGGGGGGACAAGAGACCCAGTACTTC
>TRBV5-5|-|TRBJ1-5|-
CASSSDTGNSNQPQHF
TGTGCCAGCAGCTCTGATACAGGTAATAGCAATCAGCCCCAGCATTTT
>TRBV4-2|-|TRBJ1-2|-
CASSQAFGGAYGYTF
TGTGCCAGCAGCCAAGCCTTTGGCGGGGCCTATGGCTACACCTTC
>TRBV29-1|-|TRBJ1-1|-
CSGTTTRNTEAFF
TGCAGCGGAACCACTACAAGGAACACTGAAGCTTTCTTT
>TRBV10-3|-|TRBJ1-1|-
CAVNTGNTEAFF
TGTGCCGTCAATACAGGTAACACTGAAGCTTTCTTT
>TRBV19|-|TRBJ1-1|-
CASSKLLNGGNAEAFF
TGTGCCAGTAGTAAACTTCTGAACGGGGGGAACGCTGAAGCTTTCTTT
>TRBV2|TRBD1|TRBJ1-2|-
CASRPGYQGGGYTF
TGTGCCAGCAGGCCGGGGTACCAGGGGGGTGGCTACACCTTC
>TRBV5-1|-|TRBJ2-1|-
CASSFAFTDSYNEQFF
TGCGCCAGCAGCTTCGCGTTCACCGACTCCTACAATGAGCAGTTCTTC
>TRBV18|-|TRBJ2-7|-
CASSPGGNEQYF
TGTGCCAGCTCACCTGGGGGGAACGAGCAGTACTTC
>TRBV3-1/TRBV3-2|-|TRBJ1-2|-
CASSQSGSLSYGYTF
TGTGCCAGCAGCCAATCCGGGAGCCTTAGCTATGGCTACACCTTC
>TRBV6-6|-|TRBJ1-2|once
CASSSPSGPVSYTF
TGTGCCAGCAGTTCCCCGTCGGGTCCGGTGAGCTACACCTTC
>TRBV19|TRBD1|TRBJ1-6|-
CASTKDRSSNSPLHF
TGTGCCAGTACTAAGGACAGGAGTTCTAATTCACCCCTCCACTTT
>TRBV24-1|TRBD1|TRBJ2-5|-
CATSDPGQAQETQYF
TGTGCCACCAGTGATCCGGGACAGGCTCAAGAGACCCAGTACTTC
>TRBV6-1|TRBD1|TRBJ2-5|-
CASSEDRGQETQYF
TGTGCCAGCAGTGAAGACAGGGGACAAGAGACCCAGTACTTC
>TRBV7-2|TRBD2|TRBJ2-7|-
CASRGEPTTYEQYF
TGTGCCTCTCGGGGGGAGCCTACTACCTACGAGCAGTACTTC
>TRBV5-1|-|TRBJ1-2|-
CASSREAESGGYTF
TGCGCCAGCAGCCGCGAGGCAGAGTCGGGAGGCTACACCTTC
>TRBV6-2/TRBV6-3|TRBD1|TRBJ1-3|-
CASSSPGQGFDSGNTIYF
TGTGCCAGCAGTTCACCAGGACAGGGGTTCGACTCTGGAAACACCATATATTTT
>TRBV6-2/TRBV6-3|TRBD2|TRBJ2-7|few
CASSYPGLAYEQYF
TGTGCCAGCAGTTACCCGGGACTAGCGTACGAGCAGTACTTC
>TRBV5-4|-|TRBJ2-1|-
CASSLGLGGSTEQFF
TGTGCCAGCAGCTTGGGGCTTGGGGGGAGCACTGAGCAGTTCTTC
>TRBV19|TRBD1|TRBJ1-5|-
CASSAPWTGDYQPQHF
TGTGCCAGTAGTGCCCCCTGGACAGGGGATTATCAGCCCCAGCATTTT
>TRBV11-2|-|TRBJ1-2|-
CASSLQGNYGYTF
TGTGCCAGCAGCTTACAGGGGAACTATGGCTACACCTTC
>TRBV19|TRBD1|TRBJ2-7|-
CASSIGQGMYEQYF
TGTGCCAGTAGTATTGGACAGGGGATGTACGAGCAGTACTTC
>TRBV5-6|TRBD2|TRBJ2-3|few
CASSATSGGWDTQYF
TGTGCCAGCAGCGCCACTAGCGGGGGTTGGGATACGCAGTATTTT
>TRBV5-4|-|TRBJ2-7|-
CASTKTGDYEQYF
TGTGCCAGCACCAAGACAGGCGACTACGAGCAGTACTTC
>TRBV25-1|TRBD1|TRBJ2-7|-
CASRSSRTGGSYEQYF
TGTGCCAGCAGAAGTTCTAGGACAGGGGGCTCCTACGAGCAGTACTTC
>TRBV6-5|TRBD1|TRBJ1-4|-
CASSYTTGGYEKLFF
TGTGCCAGCAGTTACACGACAGGGGGCTATGAAAAACTGTTTTTT
>TRBV4-3|TRBD1|TRBJ1-1|-
CASSQELGGGNTEAFF
TGCGCCAGCAGCCAAGAATTAGGGGGCGGAAACACTGAAGCTTTCTTT
>TRBV19|TRBD1|TRBJ2-7|-
CASSRRGTAVSYEQYF
TGTGCCAGTAGCCGCCGTGGGACAGCAGTTTCCTACGAGCAGTACTTC
>TRBV28|TRBD1|TRBJ1-4|-
CASSYTGGSNEKLFF
TGTGCCAGCAGTTACACAGGGGGCTCTAATGAAAAACTGTTTTTT
>TRBV19|-|TRBJ1-5|-
CASKSGYLDQPQHF
TGTGCCAGTAAGTCAGGCTACCTCGATCAGCCCCAGCATTTT
>TRBV27|TRBD1|TRBJ1-1|-
CASSPGGAGGAWSTEAFF
TGTGCCAGCAGTCCGGGTGGGGCAGGGGGCGCGTGGAGCACTGAAGCTTTCTTT
>TRBV10-3|TRBD1|TRBJ1-1|-
CAISEAQGANTEAFF
TGTGCCATCAGTGAGGCACAGGGGGCGAACACTGAAGCTTTCTTT
>TRBV6-5|TRBD1|TRBJ1-5|-
CASSTTGRNQPQHF
TGTGCCAGCAGTACGACAGGGAGGAATCAGCCCCAGCATTTT
>TRBV10-3|-|TRBJ1-6|-
CAISESQQGRYNSPLHF
TGTGCCATCAGTGAGTCTCAACAGGGACGCTATAATTCACCCCTCCACTTT
>TRBV6-5|TRBD1|TRBJ1-1|-
CASRRTGGVAFF
TGTGCCAGCAGGCGGACAGGGGGGGTGGCTTTCTTT
>TRBV7-3|TRBD2|TRBJ2-1|-
CASSPRGDEQFF
TGTGCCAGCAGCCCCCGGGGGGATGAGCAGTTCTTC
>TRBV5-1|-|TRBJ2-1|-
CASSLAGQASYNEQFF
TGCGCCAGCAGCTTGGCCGGCCAAGCGTCCTACAATGAGCAGTTCTTC
>TRBV3-1/TRBV3-2|-|TRBJ1-6|few
CASSQNRGGNSPLHF
TGTGCCAGCAGCCAGAATAGGGGAGGAAATTCACCCCTCCACTTT
>TRBV7-3|TRBD1|TRBJ2-1|-
CASSPDRGSYNEQFF
TGTGCCAGCAGTCCCGACAGGGGGTCCTACAATGAGCAGTTCTTC